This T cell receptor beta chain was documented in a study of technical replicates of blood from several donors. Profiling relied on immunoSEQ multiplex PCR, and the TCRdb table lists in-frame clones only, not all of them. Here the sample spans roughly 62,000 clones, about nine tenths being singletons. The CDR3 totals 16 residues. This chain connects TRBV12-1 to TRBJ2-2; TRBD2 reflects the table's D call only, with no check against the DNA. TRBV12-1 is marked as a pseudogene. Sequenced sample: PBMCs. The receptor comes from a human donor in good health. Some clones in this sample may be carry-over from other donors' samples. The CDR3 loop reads CASSFHAGTNTGELFF. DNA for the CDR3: TGTGCCAGCAGCTTTCACGCGGGAACGAACACCGGGGAGCTGTTTTTT.